This is a list of T cell receptor beta chains from one sample in a study of vaccination and CD4 T cells after COVID-19. From the PCR reads, TCRdb called clonotypes with MiXCR, one entry per CDR3 protein. This sample has around 26,000 distinct CDR3 sequences, with around 50% found just once. The antigens for these receptors are not known. The material was CD4+ T cells from blood, cultured in vitro, obtained before SARS-CoV-2 vaccination. The source of these receptors is a human donor who received a COVID-19 vaccine. CDR3s include the opening cysteine and the closing phenylalanine or tryptophan. D genes are given only for firm matches. Size tells how often a clone was seen (once, few, many) or the class of an expanded clone, and some rows leave it out.

v_gene	len	d_gene	abundance	j_gene	CDR3aa	CDR3nt
TRBV6-4	15	-	-	TRBJ2-2	CASSVEGIDTGELFF	TGTGCCAGCAGTGTCGAGGGTATAGATACCGGGGAGCTGTTTTTT
TRBV7-2	15	-	-	TRBJ2-3	CASSLALQRSDTQYF	TGTGCCAGCAGCTTAGCGCTTCAGCGGTCAGATACGCAGTATTTT
TRBV18	13	-	-	TRBJ1-6	CASSLENNSPLHF	TGTGCCAGCTCCCTCGAAAATAATTCACCCCTCCACTTT
TRBV20-1	16	TRBD2	-	TRBJ2-3	CSARDLGRGGTDTQYF	TGCAGTGCTAGAGATCTCGGGCGGGGGGGCACAGATACGCAGTATTTT
TRBV7-9	15	-	-	TRBJ1-5	CASSLGDTSNQPQHF	TGTGCCAGCAGCTTAGGGGATACTAGCAATCAGCCCCAGCATTTT
TRBV27	13	-	-	TRBJ1-2	CASSPSITYGYTF	TGTGCCAGCAGCCCAAGCATCACCTATGGCTACACCTTC
TRBV6-1	14	-	-	TRBJ1-5	CASSRDRSNQPQHF	TGTGCCAGCAGCCGCGACAGGAGCAATCAGCCCCAGCATTTT
TRBV25-1	18	TRBD2	-	TRBJ2-5	CASRGPGTSGGHQETQYF	TGTGCCAGCAGGGGCCCCGGGACTAGCGGGGGGCACCAAGAGACCCAGTACTTC
TRBV7-2	14	-	few	TRBJ1-2	CASSPGEKGYGYTF	TGTGCCAGCAGCCCAGGGGAGAAAGGCTATGGCTACACCTTC
TRBV27	17	-	few	TRBJ1-3	CASSSSFGGLTGNTIYF	TGTGCCAGCAGTTCGTCATTCGGGGGTCTGACTGGAAACACCATATATTTT
TRBV30	15	-	-	TRBJ1-2	CAWTRRRGGDYGYTF	TGTGCCTGGACCCGACGAAGAGGGGGGGACTATGGCTACACCTTC
TRBV6-1	13	TRBD1	-	TRBJ1-2	CASSPRGNYGYTF	TGTGCCAGCAGCCCCAGGGGGAACTATGGCTACACCTTC
TRBV6-1	11	TRBD1	-	TRBJ1-2	CASRRQGSYTF	TGTGCCAGCAGAAGACAGGGGAGCTACACCTTC
TRBV19	15	TRBD1	few	TRBJ1-6	CASSPGQGPLSPLHF	TGTGCCAGTAGCCCAGGACAGGGGCCGTTGTCACCCCTCCACTTT
TRBV12-5	14	-	-	TRBJ2-2	CASGSTRFTGELFF	TGTGCTAGTGGCTCTACTAGATTCACCGGGGAGCTGTTTTTT
TRBV19	13	-	few	TRBJ1-2	CASGNRDHYGYTF	TGTGCCAGTGGCAACAGGGATCACTATGGCTACACCTTC
TRBV5-3	16	-	few	TRBJ1-1	CARSLRTGDGDTEAFF	TGTGCCAGAAGCTTGCGTACGGGGGACGGGGACACTGAAGCTTTCTTT
TRBV27	13	-	-	TRBJ1-1	CASSRGRTTEAFF	TGTGCCAGCAGCAGGGGTCGGACCACTGAAGCTTTCTTT
TRBV5-4	13	-	-	TRBJ2-2	CASSLGITGELFF	TGTGCCAGCAGCTTGGGTATCACCGGGGAGCTGTTTTTT
TRBV5-1	16	TRBD1	-	TRBJ1-2	CASSHGTGAGNYGYTF	TGCGCCAGCAGCCACGGGACAGGGGCGGGGAACTATGGCTACACCTTC
TRBV19	13	-	few	TRBJ1-1	CASIDPTGTEAFF	TGTGCCAGTATCGACCCTACAGGGACTGAAGCTTTCTTT
TRBV20-1	16	-	-	TRBJ1-3	CSARAGRIFSGNTIYF	TGCAGTGCTAGAGCCGGACGTATATTCTCTGGAAACACCATATATTTT
TRBV20-1	13	-	-	TRBJ2-7	CSASRQGNDEQYF	TGCAGTGCTAGCAGGCAGGGGAACGACGAGCAGTACTTC
TRBV6-1	12	TRBD1	-	TRBJ2-7	CASRDRDNEQYF	TGTGCCAGCAGGGACAGGGACAACGAGCAGTACTTC
TRBV20-1	15	TRBD1	-	TRBJ2-5	CSARPDRPPKETQYF	TGCAGTGCTAGACCGGACAGGCCGCCTAAAGAGACCCAGTACTTC
TRBV6-1	14	-	few	TRBJ1-6	CASSEAQNNSPLHF	TGTGCCAGCAGTGAAGCCCAGAATAATTCACCCCTCCACTTT
TRBV11-3	13	TRBD1	-	TRBJ2-5	CASSSQGGETQYF	TGTGCCAGCAGCTCACAGGGGGGAGAGACCCAGTACTTC
TRBV30	14	-	few	TRBJ1-6	CAWSVGGLVSPLHF	TGTGCCTGGAGTGTAGGGGGGCTTGTTTCACCCCTCCACTTT
TRBV12-3/TRBV12-4	12	-	-	TRBJ1-2	CASAGDTYGYTF	TGTGCCAGCGCAGGGGACACCTATGGCTACACCTTC
TRBV7-6	13	-	-	TRBJ1-3	CASSLARGNTIYF	TGTGCCAGCAGCTTAGCAAGGGGAAACACCATATATTTT
TRBV6-1	14	-	few	TRBJ2-7	CASSPGQAPYEQYF	TGTGCCAGCAGCCCGGGACAAGCTCCCTACGAGCAGTACTTC
TRBV5-6	17	TRBD1	once	TRBJ1-5	CASSPWGQGVIPQPQHF	TGTGCCAGCAGCCCTTGGGGACAGGGTGTCATTCCTCAGCCCCAGCATTTT
TRBV6-1	12	-	few	TRBJ1-1	CASRIPDTEAFF	TGTGCCAGCAGGATACCGGACACTGAAGCTTTCTTT
TRBV7-9	17	-	-	TRBJ1-5	CASSLGGRTDQDQPQHF	TGTGCCAGCAGCTTAGGGGGTAGGACCGATCAGGATCAGCCCCAGCATTTT
TRBV20-1	13	TRBD1	-	TRBJ1-2	CSASPFGQESYTF	TGCAGTGCTAGTCCCTTCGGACAGGAGAGCTACACCTTC
TRBV6-5	15	-	-	TRBJ1-1	CASSYSLRRNTEAFF	TGTGCCAGCAGTTACTCGTTACGGAGGAACACTGAAGCTTTCTTT
TRBV6-1	16	TRBD1	few	TRBJ1-5	CASTIRGWEGNQPQHF	TGTGCCAGCACCATCAGGGGGTGGGAAGGCAATCAGCCCCAGCATTTT
TRBV3-1	13	TRBD1	few	TRBJ1-6	CASSQGQGSPLHF	TGTGCCAGCAGCCAAGGACAGGGCTCACCCCTCCACTTT
TRBV30	16	TRBD1	once	TRBJ1-4	CAWSPGQGTSNEKLFF	TGTGCCTGGAGCCCGGGACAGGGGACCTCTAATGAAAAACTGTTTTTT
TRBV24-1	16	TRBD2	few	TRBJ2-3	CATSDFSGGATDTQYF	TGTGCCACCAGTGATTTTTCCGGGGGGGCCACAGATACGCAGTATTTT
TRBV30	11	-	few	TRBJ1-4	CAWSRDEKLFF	TGTGCCTGGAGTAGGGACGAAAAACTGTTTTTT
TRBV7-9	18	TRBD1	-	TRBJ1-5	CASSLLTTGASGNQPQHF	TGTGCCAGCAGCCTACTAACGACAGGGGCTAGTGGCAATCAGCCCCAGCATTTT
TRBV5-1	16	-	-	TRBJ1-2	CASSRIYRGKRDGYTF	TGCGCCAGCAGCCGAATCTATCGGGGGAAGCGAGATGGCTACACCTTC
TRBV6-1	14	-	-	TRBJ1-6	CASSPPRDISPLHF	TGTGCCAGCAGTCCACCGCGGGACATTTCACCCCTCCACTTT
TRBV6-5	14	-	few	TRBJ1-3	CASSSTIEGNTIYF	TGTGCCAGCAGTTCTACGATTGAGGGAAACACCATATATTTT
TRBV7-9	14	-	-	TRBJ2-2	CASSLAGMTGELFF	TGTGCCAGCAGCTTAGCTGGGATGACCGGGGAGCTGTTTTTT
TRBV6-5	18	TRBD2	-	TRBJ2-2	CASSFARTSGGGTGELFF	TGTGCCAGCAGTTTCGCTAGGACTAGCGGGGGGGGCACCGGGGAGCTGTTTTTT
TRBV24-1	16	TRBD2	-	TRBJ2-3	CATRPTSGVPTDTQYF	TGTGCCACCAGGCCGACTAGCGGGGTACCCACAGATACGCAGTATTTT
TRBV20-1	15	-	-	TRBJ1-6	CSAPPGPGWNSPLHF	TGCAGTGCTCCCCCGGGCCCCGGTTGGAATTCACCCCTCCACTTT
TRBV5-4	16	-	-	TRBJ2-5	CASSLDSRSIQETQYF	TGTGCCAGCAGCTTAGATTCCAGGTCGATCCAAGAGACCCAGTACTTC
TRBV2	18	-	-	TRBJ2-5	CASSEVGGTVLFGETQYF	TGTGCCAGCAGTGAAGTCGGGGGGACAGTCCTCTTTGGAGAGACCCAGTACTTC
TRBV20-1	15	-	few	TRBJ2-3	CSASRSGTSTDTQYF	TGCAGTGCTAGTCGATCCGGGACTAGCACAGATACGCAGTATTTT